The 20 T cell receptor beta chains below come from one sample, sequenced in a study of T cells in Graves' hyperthyroidism and ophthalmopathy. Using RNA transcripts as the source, TCR beta CDR3 regions were amplified. First-round RT-PCR with HTBI primers amplified the TCR CDR3 region. TCRdb itself ran the multiplex PCR reads through MiXCR, one entry per CDR3 protein. The repertoire holds some 600,000 distinct CDR3 sequences, with approximately 15% as singletons. What was sequenced was blood. The receptor source for this set is a woman between 25 and 40 years old with Graves' hyperthyroidism that later progressed to Graves' ophthalmopathy.

This clonotype was recorded at least ten times. The chain recombines TRBV28 with TRBJ2-6; D is unresolved. This CDR3 region has 15 residues. Looked up from germline, CDR1 is MDHEN and CDR2 is SYDVKM. The V gene lost 5 bases and the J gene lost 0 bases, with 8 bases spanning the gap. DNA of the CDR3: TGTGCCAGCAGTATAGACAACTCTGGGGCCAACGTCCTGACTTTC. Its protein product is CASSIDNSGANVLTF.

This clonotype was counted between two and nine times. The chain recombines TRBV29-1 with TRBJ1-1; unclear D gene. The V gene's germline CDR1 is SQVTM and CDR2 ANQGSEA. V lost 3 bases, J lost 5 bases, and 16 bases lay in between. The CDR3 consists of 14 residues. Here the CDR3 reads CSVDLVRGGTEAFF. The CDR3 nucleotides are TGCAGCGTTGACTTGGTTCGGGGAGGAACTGAAGCTTTCTTT.

This clonotype was recorded a few times. This sequence joins TRBV20-1 and TRBJ2-1, with 10 bases that match TRBD2. There are 15 residues in the CDR3. After removal of 8 bases from V and 3 bases from J, the junction contained 10 bases not matched to a gene. Germline loops: CDR1 DFQATT, CDR2 SNEGSKA (reference sequence). The CDR3 coding sequence is TGCAGTTTCGGGTCTAGCGGGAGTCTCTACAATGAGCAGTTCTTC. Protein product: CSFGSSGSLYNEQFF.

The chain uses TRBV19 and TRBJ1-5; TRBD1 aligns across 10 bases. CDR1 is LNHDA, CDR2 SQIVND, per germline (reference sequence). The CDR3 spans 16 residues. V trimming: 0 bases; J trimming: 6 bases; junction bases outside the gene matches: 5. The CDR3 is CASSIDPGQGFQPQHF. For the CDR3, the DNA is TGTGCCAGTAGTATAGATCCGGGACAGGGGTTTCAGCCCCAGCATTTT. Variable domain in full (rest from reference TRBV19 and TRBJ1-5): DGGITQSPKYLFRKEGQNVTLSCEQNLNHDAMYWYRQDPGQGLRLIYYSQIVNDFQKGDIAEGYSVSREKKESFPLTVTSAQKNPTAFYLCASSIDPGQGFQPQHFGDGTRLSIL.

This clonotype was recorded many times. This rearrangement joins TRBV19 to TRBJ1-1, with D possibly TRBD1 on 5 matching bases. V gave up 6 bases and J gave up 0 bases, with 14 bases separating them. Germline-derived CDR1 and CDR2 are LNHDA and SQIVND (reference sequence). The CDR3 extends over 15 amino acids. The CDR3, as DNA: TGTGCCAGTAGGAATGTTGGGGCGATGAACACTGAAGCTTTCTTT. Residues: CASRNVGAMNTEAFF.

This clonotype has a count of ten or more. V usage is TRBV28 and J usage is TRBJ1-2; TRBD1 is a possible D gene (6 bases). The V and J ends lost 2 bases and 8 bases respectively, with 15 bases between them. The CDR3 is made up of 14 amino acids. CDR1 is MDHEN and CDR2 is SYDVKM in the germline V gene. The CDR3 nucleotides read TGTGCCAGCAGTTTAGGTTACGGGGGCAGGGGCTACACCTTC. Translating it yields CASSLGYGGRGYTF.

This chain links TRBV6-1 with TRBJ1-4, with D uncertain. The CDR3 length is 18 residues. Germline-derived CDR1 and CDR2 are MNHNS and SASEGT. V was shortened by 5 bases and J by 8 bases, with 27 bases between the two germline ends. CDR3 loop: CASSLSRGGQLLGEKLFF. The DNA for the CDR3 is TGTGCCAGCAGTCTCTCACGAGGTGGGCAGCTGCTTGGGGAAAAACTGTTTTTT.

About this clonotype itself: One end of the junction does not line up with germline, which may come from a read error. The V gene is TRBV18, the J gene TRBJ1-6; D is ambiguous. The germline CDR1 and CDR2 sequences are KGHSH and LQKENI. This CDR3 region has 16 residues. The CDR3 region has the DNA TGTGCCAGCTCACCAGGATCTCGGCACGGGGATTCACCCCTCCACTTC. It yields the protein CASSPGSRHGDSPLHF.

V gene TRBV18 combines with J gene TRBJ2-7; TRBD2 matches 7 bases. V shed 3 bases and J 6 bases; nucleotides not matched to a gene: 14. The CDR3 sequence is 16 residues long. Germline CDR1 is KGHSH and CDR2 is LQKENI. Here the CDR3 DNA reads TGTGCCAGCTCACCGGGCCTAGCGGCCTACAGAGGCGAGCAGTACTTC. Translated, it gives CASSPGLAAYRGEQYF.

The chain carries TRBV12-3 or TRBV12-4 and TRBJ2-7, with 7 positions matching TRBD1. The trim removed 1 base at V and 6 bases at J, leaving 12 bases unmatched. This CDR3 contains 16 residues. The CDR3 loop reads CASSLGLVQGVTEQYF. The CDR3 DNA reads as TGTGCCAGCAGTTTAGGGCTCGTGCAGGGGGTGACCGAGCAGTACTTC.

The sample holds many counts of this clonotype. V is TRBV9 and J is TRBJ2-1; D possibly corresponds to TRBD2 (5 bases). Trimming cost V 2 bases and J 1 base, with 10 bases left between them. The CDR3 totals 15 residues. In germline, CDR1 is SGDLS, CDR2 YYNGEE. In nucleotides, the CDR3 is TGTGCCAGCAGCGTTGGCCGGACTTCCTACAATGAGCAGTTCTTC. Translation gives CASSVGRTSYNEQFF.

This clonotype came up many times. This chain connects TRBV19 to TRBJ2-1; 13 nucleotides match TRBD2. Germline CDR1 reads LNHDA; CDR2 reads SQIVND (reference sequence). There are 16 residues in the CDR3. V shed 5 bases and J 2 bases; nucleotides not matched to a gene: 3. CDR3 loop: CASSVTSGRTYNEQFF. In nucleotides, the CDR3 is TGTGCCAGTAGTGTGACTAGCGGGAGGACCTACAATGAGCAGTTCTTC.

This clonotype has at least ten counts. The chain joins TRBV20-1 to TRBJ2-7, with D hard to call. CDR1 is DFQATT, CDR2 SNEGSKA, per germline (reference sequence). The CDR3 has 14 residues. Deletions cut 5 bases from V and 5 bases from J, with 19 bases between. CDR3 amino acids: CSAWAGPQGHEQYF. The DNA for the CDR3 is TGCAGTGCTTGGGCCGGGCCTCAAGGGCACGAGCAGTACTTC.

Worth noting for this clonotype: Since a much larger clone is just one base distant, this may be a read error. The chain carries TRBV9 and TRBJ2-5; 10 bases align to TRBD2. Germline CDR1 and CDR2: SGDLS and YYNGEE. J lost 4 bases, V lost 0 bases, and 6 bases had no gene match. The CDR3 has 16 residues. The CDR3 DNA reads TGTGCCAGCAGCGTAGAAAGCGGGAGGGATCGAGAGACCCAGTACTTC. Encoded protein: CASSVESGRDRETQYF.

This clonotype was seen repeatedly, ten times or more. This chain links TRBV7-3 with TRBJ2-1; TRBD2 matches 10 bases. V lost 5 bases to trimming and J lost 4 bases; unmatched junction nucleotides: 5. Germline assignment: CDR1 SGHTA and CDR2 FQGTGA. The CDR3 extends over 15 amino acids. The CDR3, as DNA: TGTGCCAGCAGCGCACTAGCGGGGTCATACAATGAGCAGTTCTTC. Its protein product is CASSALAGSYNEQFF.

There are many counts of this clonotype. The rearrangement links TRBV4-1 to TRBJ1-5; the match to TRBD1 covers 7 bases. The length of the CDR3 is 17 residues. With V trimmed by 4 bases and J by 0 bases, 9 bases remained unmatched. Germline V gene lookup returns CDR1 MGHRA and CDR2 YSYEKL. The CDR3 loop reads CASSRGGTVYSNQPQHF. CDR3 in DNA: TGCGCCAGCAGCCGGGGGGGGACAGTCTATAGCAATCAGCCCCAGCATTTT.

This clonotype came up many times. The chain joins TRBV27 to TRBJ1-1; a weak D match, TRBD1 (6 bases). The CDR3 loop spans 12 amino acids. V was trimmed by 3 bases and J by 8 bases, leaving 10 bases between them. Germline CDR1 is MNHEY and CDR2 is SMNVEV (reference sequence). CDR3: CASSFYQGEAFF. CDR3 in DNA: TGTGCCAGCAGTTTTTACCAGGGGGAAGCTTTCTTT.

This rearrangement joins TRBV19 to TRBJ1-4; D ambiguous. Germline V gene sequence: CDR1 LNHDA, CDR2 SQIVND (reference sequence). The CDR3 is made up of 13 amino acids. V was shortened by 6 bases and J by 8 bases, with 13 bases between the two germline ends. This CDR3 reads CASSLGIGEKLFF. Written as DNA, the CDR3 is TGTGCCAGTAGCCTCGGGATAGGAGAAAAACTGTTTTTT.

This clonotype was detected many times. The chain links TRBV7-3 to TRBJ1-1; D is unresolved. V lost 6 bases, J lost 1 base, and 15 bases lay in between. The CDR3 length is 15 residues. Germline V lookup: CDR1 SGHTA, CDR2 FQGTGA. The CDR3 spells CASRTNGRGNTEAFF. CDR3 nucleotides: TGTGCCAGCAGAACCAACGGACGGGGGAACACTGAAGCTTTCTTT.

This clonotype was seen repeatedly, ten times or more. The genes are TRBV30 and TRBJ1-6, with no clear D. The V gene lost 5 bases and the J gene lost 10 bases, with 21 bases spanning the gap. Germline-derived CDR1 and CDR2 are GTSNPN and SVGIG (reference sequence). The CDR3 length is 15 residues. CDR3 residues: CAWVPATEVRSPLHF. The CDR3 DNA reads TGTGCCTGGGTCCCGGCAACAGAGGTCCGGTCACCCCTCCACTTT.